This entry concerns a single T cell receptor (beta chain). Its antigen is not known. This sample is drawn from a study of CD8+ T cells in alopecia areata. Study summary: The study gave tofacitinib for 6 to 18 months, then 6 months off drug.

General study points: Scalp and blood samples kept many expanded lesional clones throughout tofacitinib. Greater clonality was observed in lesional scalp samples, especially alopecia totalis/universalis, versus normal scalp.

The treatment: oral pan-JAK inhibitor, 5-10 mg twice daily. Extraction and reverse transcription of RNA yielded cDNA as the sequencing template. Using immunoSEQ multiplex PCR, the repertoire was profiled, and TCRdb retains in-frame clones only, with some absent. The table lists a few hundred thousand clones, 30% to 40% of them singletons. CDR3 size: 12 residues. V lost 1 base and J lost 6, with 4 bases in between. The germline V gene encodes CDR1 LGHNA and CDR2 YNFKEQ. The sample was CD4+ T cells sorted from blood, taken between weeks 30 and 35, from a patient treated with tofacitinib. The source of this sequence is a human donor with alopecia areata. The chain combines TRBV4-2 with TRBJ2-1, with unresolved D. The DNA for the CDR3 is TGTGCCAGCAGCCAAGCTGGCAATGAGCAGTTCTTC. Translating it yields CASSQAGNEQFF.